Listed here are 3 T cell receptor beta chains from one sample, sequenced in a study of blood T cell repertoires in COVID-19. Profiling relied on immunoSEQ multiplex PCR, and the TCRdb table lists in-frame clones only, not all of them. This sample has about 43,000 clones, with about 80% found just once. The sequencing sample was made of peripheral blood. Receptors were obtained from an older woman with acute or convalescent COVID-19.

The chain combines TRBV2 with TRBJ2-7, with D possibly matching TRBD1 (5 bases). CDR3 size: 12 residues. Germline lookup yields CDR1 SNHLY and CDR2 FYNNEI. Trimming removed 7 bases from V and 2 bases from J, with 9 bases in between. The CDR3 spells CASTRQTYEQYF. The CDR3 DNA reads TGTGCCAGCACTCGACAGACCTACGAGCAGTACTTC.

The V and J genes are TRBV27 and TRBJ2-7; D is possibly TRBD1 (5 bases). V was shortened by 3 bases and J by 1 base, with 7 bases between the two germline ends. The CDR3 consists of 13 residues. The V gene's germline CDR1 is MNHEY and CDR2 SMNVEV (reference sequence). The CDR3 here is CASSFRQSYEQYF. The DNA of the CDR3 is TGTGCCAGCAGTTTTCGACAGTCCTACGAGCAGTACTTC.

This clone was picked up one time. This chain links TRBV6-2 or TRBV6-3 with TRBJ1-1, with D unclear. Per the germline V gene, CDR1 is MNHEY and CDR2 is SVGEGT. V lost 0 bases and J 11 bases, leaving 16 bases between the germline ends. The CDR3 runs 14 residues. CDR3 in DNA: TGTGCCAGCAGTTACTCGAGGGCGGTAATTCAGGCTTTCTTT. Its protein is CASSYSRAVIQAFF.